This TCR beta chain was sequenced for a study of T-cell memory formation after mild COVID-19. Overall study context: The study found TCR clusters largely donor specific. General study points: Pre-infection memory held some responding clones, suggesting pre-existing cross-reactive T cells responded.

A note on this clonotype: As yet, its antigen is unknown.

Germline V CDR1 and CDR2: SGHVS, FNYEAQ. Germline trimming cut 5 bases from V and 2 bases from J; bases unmatched to any gene: 6. There are 16 residues in the CDR3. With constant-segment primers, 5'RACE yielded cDNA libraries of TCR alpha and TCR beta that carried sample barcodes and UMIs. TCRdb re-called the 5' RACE reads with MiXCR, one entry per CDR3 protein. The sample lists 410,000 or so distinct CDR3 sequences, 23% seen once, with around 13% in the top ten. This receptor was taken from an adult woman who had mild COVID-19 (a few samples of this study predate the infection). Cell type and time point are not known. The chain is built from TRBV7-6 and TRBJ2-2; TRBD1 aligns across 9 bases. The sequencing sample was made of PBMCs or a T cell subset sorted from them (not recorded which). CDR3 bases: TGTGCCAGCAGCCCCGGGACAGGGATAAACACCGGGGAGCTGTTTTTT. Translating gives CASSPGTGINTGELFF.